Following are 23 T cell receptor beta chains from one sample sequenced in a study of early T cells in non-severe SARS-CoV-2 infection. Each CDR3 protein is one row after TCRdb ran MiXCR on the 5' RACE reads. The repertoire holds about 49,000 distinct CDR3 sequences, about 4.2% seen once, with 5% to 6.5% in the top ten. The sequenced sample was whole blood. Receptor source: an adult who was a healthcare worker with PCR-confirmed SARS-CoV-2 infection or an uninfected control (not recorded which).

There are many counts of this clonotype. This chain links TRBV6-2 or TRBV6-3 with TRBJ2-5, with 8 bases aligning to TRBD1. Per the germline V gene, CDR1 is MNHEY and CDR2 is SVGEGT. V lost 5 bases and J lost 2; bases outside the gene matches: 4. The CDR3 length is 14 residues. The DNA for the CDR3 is TGTGCCAGCAGTCAGACAGGGGAGCAAGAGACCCAGTACTTC. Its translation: CASSQTGEQETQYF.

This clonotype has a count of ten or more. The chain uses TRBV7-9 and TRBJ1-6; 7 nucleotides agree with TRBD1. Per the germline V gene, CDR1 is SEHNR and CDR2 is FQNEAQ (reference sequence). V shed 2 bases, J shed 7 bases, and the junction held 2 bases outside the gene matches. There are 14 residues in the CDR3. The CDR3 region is CASSLQGGNSPLHF. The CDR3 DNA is TGTGCCAGCAGCTTACAGGGGGGGAATTCACCCCTCCACTTT.

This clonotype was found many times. The CDR3 DNA reads TGTGCCAGCAGCTACCGGGACAGGGAGAATGAGCAGTTCTTC. As protein: CASSYRDRENEQFF. V usage is TRBV11-2 and J usage is TRBJ2-1; TRBD1 matches 9 bases. Trimming at V came to 4 bases and at J to 7 bases, leaving 5 bases not matched to a gene. CDR1 is SGHAT and CDR2 is FQNNGV in the germline V gene. This CDR3 has 14 amino acids.

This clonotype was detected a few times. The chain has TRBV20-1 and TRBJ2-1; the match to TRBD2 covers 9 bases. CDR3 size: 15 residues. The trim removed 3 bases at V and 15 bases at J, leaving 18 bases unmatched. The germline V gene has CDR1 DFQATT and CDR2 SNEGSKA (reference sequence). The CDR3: CSASKPGLAGSSSFF. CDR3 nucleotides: TGCAGTGCTAGCAAACCGGGACTAGCTGGTAGCAGTTCGTTCTTC.

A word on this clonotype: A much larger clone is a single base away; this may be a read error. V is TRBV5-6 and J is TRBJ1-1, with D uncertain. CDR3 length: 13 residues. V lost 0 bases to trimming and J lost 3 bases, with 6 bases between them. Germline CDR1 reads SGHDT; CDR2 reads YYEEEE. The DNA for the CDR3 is TGTGCCAGCAGCTTGGAAGTAGACACTGAAGCTTTCTTT. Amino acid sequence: CASSLEVDTEAFF. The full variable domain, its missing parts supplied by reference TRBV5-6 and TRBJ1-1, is DAGVTQSPTHLIKTRGQQVTLRCSPKSGHDTVSWYQQALGQGPQFIFQYYEEEERQRGNFPDRFSGHQFPNYSSELNVNALLLGDSALYLCASSLEVDTEAFFGQGTRLTVV.

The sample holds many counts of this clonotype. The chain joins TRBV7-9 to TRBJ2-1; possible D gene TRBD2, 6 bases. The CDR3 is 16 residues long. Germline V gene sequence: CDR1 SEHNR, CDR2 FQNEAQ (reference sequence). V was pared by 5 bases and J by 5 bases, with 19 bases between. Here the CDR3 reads CASSHRSGEPNNEQFF. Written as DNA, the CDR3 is TGTGCCAGCAGCCACCGCTCGGGGGAACCAAACAATGAGCAGTTCTTC. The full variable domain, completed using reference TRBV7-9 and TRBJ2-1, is DTGVSQNPRHKITKRGQNVTFRCDPISEHNRLYWYRQTLGQGPEFLTYFQNEAQLEKSRLLSDRFSAERPKGSFSTLEIQRTEQGDSAMYLCASSHRSGEPNNEQFFGPGTRLTVL.

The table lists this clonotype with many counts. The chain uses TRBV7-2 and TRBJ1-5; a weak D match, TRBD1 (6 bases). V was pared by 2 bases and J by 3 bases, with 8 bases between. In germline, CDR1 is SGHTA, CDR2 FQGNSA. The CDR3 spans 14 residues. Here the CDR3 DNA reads TGTGCCAGCAGCTTAACAGGGTACAATCAGCCCCAGCATTTT. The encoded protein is CASSLTGYNQPQHF.

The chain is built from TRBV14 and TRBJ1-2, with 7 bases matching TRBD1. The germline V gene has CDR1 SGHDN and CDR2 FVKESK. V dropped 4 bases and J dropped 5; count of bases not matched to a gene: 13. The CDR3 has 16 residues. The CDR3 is CASSPSRTGRGYGYTF. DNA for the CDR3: TGTGCCAGCAGCCCCTCCAGGACAGGAAGAGGTTATGGCTACACCTTC.

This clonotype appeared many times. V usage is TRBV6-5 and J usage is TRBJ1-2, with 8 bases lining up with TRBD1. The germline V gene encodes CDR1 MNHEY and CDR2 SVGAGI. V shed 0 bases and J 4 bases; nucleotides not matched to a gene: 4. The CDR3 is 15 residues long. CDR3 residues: CASSYSSTGVYGYTF. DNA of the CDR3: TGTGCCAGCAGTTACTCCTCGACAGGGGTCTATGGCTACACCTTC.

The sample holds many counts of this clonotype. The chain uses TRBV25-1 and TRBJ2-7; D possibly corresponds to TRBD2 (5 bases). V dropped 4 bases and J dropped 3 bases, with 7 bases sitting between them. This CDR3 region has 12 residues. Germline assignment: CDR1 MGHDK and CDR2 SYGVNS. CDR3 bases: TGTGCCAGCAGTGGGACTGTCTACGAGCAGTACTTC. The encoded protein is CASSGTVYEQYF.

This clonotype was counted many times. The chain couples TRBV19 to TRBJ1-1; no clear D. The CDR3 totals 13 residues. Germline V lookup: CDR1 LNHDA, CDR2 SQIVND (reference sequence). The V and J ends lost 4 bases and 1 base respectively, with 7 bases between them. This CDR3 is CASSRNKNTEAFF. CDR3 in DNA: TGTGCCAGTAGTAGGAACAAGAACACTGAAGCTTTCTTT.

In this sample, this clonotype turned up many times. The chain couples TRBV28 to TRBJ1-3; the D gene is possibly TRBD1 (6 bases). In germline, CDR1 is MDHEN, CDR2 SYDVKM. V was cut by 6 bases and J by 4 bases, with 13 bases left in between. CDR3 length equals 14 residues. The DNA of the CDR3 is TGTGCCAGCAGGGAACAGGGATCAGGAAACACCATATATTTT. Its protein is CASREQGSGNTIYF.

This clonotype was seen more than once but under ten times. The CDR3 loop reads CASSSMLPADTQYF. CDR3 nucleotides: TGCGCCAGCAGCTCAATGCTGCCGGCAGATACGCAGTATTTT. The chain combines TRBV5-1 with TRBJ2-3; the D is unclear. Trimming cost V 3 bases and J 4 bases, with 12 bases left between them. This CDR3 is 14 amino acids long. In germline, CDR1 is SGHRS, CDR2 YFSETQ.

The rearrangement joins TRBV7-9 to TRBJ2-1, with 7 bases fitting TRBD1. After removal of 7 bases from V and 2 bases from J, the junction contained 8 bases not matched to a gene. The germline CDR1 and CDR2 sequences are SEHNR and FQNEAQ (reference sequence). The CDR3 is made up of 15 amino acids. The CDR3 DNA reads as TGTGCCAGCACCGAATTGACAGGGACCTACAATGAGCAGTTCTTC. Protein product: CASTELTGTYNEQFF. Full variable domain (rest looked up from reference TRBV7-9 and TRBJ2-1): DTGVSQNPRHKITKRGQNVTFRCDPISEHNRLYWYRQTLGQGPEFLTYFQNEAQLEKSRLLSDRFSAERPKGSFSTLEIQRTEQGDSAMYLCASTELTGTYNEQFFGPGTRLTVL.

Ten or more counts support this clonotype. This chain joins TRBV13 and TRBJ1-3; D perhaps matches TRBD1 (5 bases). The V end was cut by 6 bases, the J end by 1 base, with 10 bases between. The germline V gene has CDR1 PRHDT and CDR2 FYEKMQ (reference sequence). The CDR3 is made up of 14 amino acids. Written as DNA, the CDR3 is TGTGCCAGCAGACAAGCAGGGTCTGGAAACACCATATATTTT. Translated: CASRQAGSGNTIYF.

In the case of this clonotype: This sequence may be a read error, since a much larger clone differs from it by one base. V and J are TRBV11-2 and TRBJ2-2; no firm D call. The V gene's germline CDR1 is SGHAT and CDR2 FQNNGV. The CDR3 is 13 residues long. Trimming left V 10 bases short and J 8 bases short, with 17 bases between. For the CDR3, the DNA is TGTGCCACCAGTAGGACCGTTGCTGGGGAGCTGTTTTTT. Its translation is CATSRTVAGELFF.

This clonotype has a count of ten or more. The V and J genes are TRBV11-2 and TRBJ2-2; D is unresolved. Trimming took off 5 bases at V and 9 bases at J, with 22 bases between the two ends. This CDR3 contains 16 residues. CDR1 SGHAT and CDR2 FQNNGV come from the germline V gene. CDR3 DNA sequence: TGTGCCAGCAGCGACGAGCTGGAAACGGCCTTATGGGAGCTGTTTTTT. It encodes CASSDELETALWELFF.

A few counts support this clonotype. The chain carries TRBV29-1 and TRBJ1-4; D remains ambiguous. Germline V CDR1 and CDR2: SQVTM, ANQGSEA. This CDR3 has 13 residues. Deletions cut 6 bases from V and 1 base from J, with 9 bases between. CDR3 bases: TGCAGCGTGGAGTTCAGAACTAATGAAAAACTGTTTTTT. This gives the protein CSVEFRTNEKLFF.

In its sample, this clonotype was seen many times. The CDR3 nucleotides read TGCGCCAGCAGCGTATCAGGGGGCCGCGGTAACAATGAGCAGTTCTTC. It yields the protein CASSVSGGRGNNEQFF. J is TRBJ2-1 and V is TRBV5-1; 8 bases match TRBD1. Germline CDR1 SGHRS, CDR2 YFSETQ. CDR3 length: 16 residues. V shed 4 bases, J shed 5 bases, and the junction held 11 bases outside the gene matches.

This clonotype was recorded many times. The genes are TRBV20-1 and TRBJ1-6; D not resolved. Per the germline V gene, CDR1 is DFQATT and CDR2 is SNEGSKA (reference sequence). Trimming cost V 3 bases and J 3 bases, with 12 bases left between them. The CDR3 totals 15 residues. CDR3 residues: CSASGRRVYNSPLHF. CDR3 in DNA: TGCAGTGCTAGCGGTCGGAGGGTCTATAATTCACCCCTCCACTTT.

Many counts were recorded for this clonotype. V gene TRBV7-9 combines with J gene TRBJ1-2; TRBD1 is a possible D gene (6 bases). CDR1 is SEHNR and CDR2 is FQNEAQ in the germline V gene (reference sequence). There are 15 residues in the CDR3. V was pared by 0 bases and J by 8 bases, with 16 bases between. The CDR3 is CASSLAVYRDVGYTF. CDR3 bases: TGTGCCAGCAGCTTAGCGGTATACAGGGACGTCGGCTACACCTTC. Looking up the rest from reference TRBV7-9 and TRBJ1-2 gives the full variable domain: DTGVSQNPRHKITKRGQNVTFRCDPISEHNRLYWYRQTLGQGPEFLTYFQNEAQLEKSRLLSDRFSAERPKGSFSTLEIQRTEQGDSAMYLCASSLAVYRDVGYTFGSGTRLTVV.

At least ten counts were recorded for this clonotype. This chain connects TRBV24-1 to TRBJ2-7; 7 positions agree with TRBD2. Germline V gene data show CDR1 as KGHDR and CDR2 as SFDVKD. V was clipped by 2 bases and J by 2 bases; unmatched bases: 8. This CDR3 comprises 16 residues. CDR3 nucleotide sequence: TGTGCCACCAGTGATTCCGGGACTAAAGGCGCCTACGAGCAGTACTTC. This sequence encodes CATSDSGTKGAYEQYF.

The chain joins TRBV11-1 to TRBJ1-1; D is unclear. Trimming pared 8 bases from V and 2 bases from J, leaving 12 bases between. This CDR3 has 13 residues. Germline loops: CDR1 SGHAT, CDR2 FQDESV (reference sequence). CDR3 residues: CASGLGRNTEAFF. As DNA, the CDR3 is TGTGCCAGCGGACTGGGCAGAAACACTGAAGCTTTCTTT.